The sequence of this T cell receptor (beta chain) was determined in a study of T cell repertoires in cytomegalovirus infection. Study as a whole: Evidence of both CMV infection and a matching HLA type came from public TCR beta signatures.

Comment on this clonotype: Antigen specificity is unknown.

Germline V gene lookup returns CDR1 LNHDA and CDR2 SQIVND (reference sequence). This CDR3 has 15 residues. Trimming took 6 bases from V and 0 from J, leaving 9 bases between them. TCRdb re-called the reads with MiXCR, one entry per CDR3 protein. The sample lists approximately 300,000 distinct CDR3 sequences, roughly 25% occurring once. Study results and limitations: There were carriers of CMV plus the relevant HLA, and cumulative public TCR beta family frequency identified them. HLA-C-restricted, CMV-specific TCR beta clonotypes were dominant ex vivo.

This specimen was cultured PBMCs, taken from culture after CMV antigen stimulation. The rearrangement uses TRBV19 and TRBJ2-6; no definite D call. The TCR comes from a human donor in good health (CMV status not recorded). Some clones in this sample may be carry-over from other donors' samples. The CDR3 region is CASSISSSGANVLTF. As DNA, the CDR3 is TGTGCCAGTAGCATATCGAGCTCTGGGGCCAACGTCCTGACTTTC.